This T cell receptor (beta chain) was recorded in a study of PD-1 blockade in classical Hodgkin lymphoma. Generated by immunoSEQ multiplex PCR, the TCRdb table keeps only in-frame clones and is missing some. The sample lists more than 25,000 clones, 70% to 90% occurring once. Germline V gene lookup returns CDR1 SGHRS and CDR2 YFSETQ. The CDR3 loop spans 17 amino acids. J was trimmed by 6 bases and V by 1 base; bases with no gene match: 11. Each patient relapsed following autologous stem cell transplantation, and prior brentuximab vedotin exposure differed. Magnetic negative selection, applied to thawed PBMCs, was used to isolate the CD8+ T cells.

The receptor's source is a human donor with classical Hodgkin lymphoma. The sample was CD8+ T cells from blood, taken at baseline. The chain employs TRBV5-1 and TRBJ2-1; 9 bases line up with TRBD2. CDR3 residues: CASSLKVAGGPRNEQFF. The CDR3 DNA is TGCGCCAGCAGCTTGAAGGTGGCGGGAGGGCCACGCAATGAGCAGTTCTTC.